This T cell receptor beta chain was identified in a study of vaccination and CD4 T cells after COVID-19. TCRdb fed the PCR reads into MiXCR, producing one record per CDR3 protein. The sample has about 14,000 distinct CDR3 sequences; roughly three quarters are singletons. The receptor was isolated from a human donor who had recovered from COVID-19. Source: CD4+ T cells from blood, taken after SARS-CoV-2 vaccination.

The CDR3 sequence: CATSRDWPGGGYTF. The CDR3 DNA follows: TGTGCCACCAGCAGAGATTGGCCTGGCGGTGGCTACACCTTC. V usage is TRBV15 and J usage is TRBJ1-2; D remains ambiguous. Trimming removed 0 bases at V and 7 bases at J, with 12 bases between. The CDR3 runs to 14 residues. Per the germline V gene, CDR1 is LNHNV and CDR2 is YYDKDF (reference sequence).